The 22 T cell receptor beta chains presented below share a single source sample, sequenced in a study of T cells in lung cancer brain metastases. The data were produced by immunoSEQ multiplex PCR, yet TCRdb's version contains in-frame clones alone and is incomplete. Of 5,000 to 7,000 clones detected, about nine tenths appear once; the ten largest clones hold roughly 4.9%. Sequencing input: tumor tissue from the primary lung tumor. The receptors stem from a man between 50 and 59 years old with non-small cell lung cancer.

This clone counts as large (0.1 to 1%). At one end, the junction sequence differs from germline, possibly due to a read error. This chain joins TRBV7-9 and TRBJ2-3; the match to TRBD2 covers 8 bases. CDR1 is SEHNR, CDR2 FQNEAQ, per germline (reference sequence). CDR3 size: 13 residues. The CDR3 is CAGAGESTDTQYF. The CDR3 DNA follows: TGCGCTGGAGCGGGAGAGAGCACAGATACGCAGTATTTT. Supplemented by reference TRBV7-9 and TRBJ2-3, the full variable domain reads DTGVSQNPRHKITKRGQNVTFRCDPISEHNRLYWYRQTLGQGPEFLTYFQNEAQLEKSRLLSDRFSAERPKGSFSTLEIQRTEQGDSAMYLCAGAGESTDTQYFGPGTRLTVL.

This sequence joins TRBV13 and TRBJ2-5, with TRBD2 matching 15 bases. The CDR3 is 15 amino acids. J lost 2 bases, V lost 6 bases, and 1 base had no gene match. Looked up from germline, CDR1 is PRHDT and CDR2 is FYEKMQ (reference sequence). CDR3 protein: CASRGTSGGQETQYF. CDR3 nucleotides: TGTGCCAGCAGGGGGACTAGCGGGGGGCAAGAGACCCAGTACTTC.

This chain joins TRBV4-1 and TRBJ1-3; D is ambiguous. The CDR3 is 15 amino acids. The germline V gene has CDR1 MGHRA and CDR2 YSYEKL. Trimming removed 1 base from V and 0 bases from J, with 7 bases in between. CDR3 bases: TGCGCCAGCAGCCAAGGGGCGAACTCTGGAAACACCATATATTTT. This sequence encodes CASSQGANSGNTIYF.

The J gene is TRBJ2-7, the V gene TRBV4-1, with D possibly being TRBD1 (6 bases). Trimming cost V 0 bases and J 6 bases, with 12 bases left between them. The CDR3 sequence is 14 residues long. Looked up from germline, CDR1 is MGHRA and CDR2 is YSYEKL. The CDR3 is CASSQEDRFREQYF. In DNA, the CDR3 is TGCGCCAGCAGCCAAGAAGACAGGTTTCGCGAGCAGTACTTC.

This chain uses TRBV19 with TRBJ1-4; D might be TRBD1 (5 bases). The germline V and J ends were trimmed by 6 bases and 0 bases, with 14 bases remaining between them. Germline CDR1 and CDR2: LNHDA and SQIVND (reference sequence). This CDR3 comprises 16 residues. The CDR3 bases are TGTGCCAGTAGAGTGGGACTTTCTGCAACTAATGAAAAACTGTTTTTT. This codes for CASRVGLSATNEKLFF.

The gene calls are TRBV6-1 and TRBJ2-7; 9 nucleotides match TRBD1. With V trimmed by 6 bases and J by 1 base, 4 bases remained unmatched. The CDR3 runs 14 residues. CDR1 MNHNS and CDR2 SASEGT come from the germline V gene. CDR3 sequence reads: CASRTGGASYEQYF. The CDR3 bases are TGTGCCAGCAGGACAGGGGGGGCATCCTACGAGCAGTACTTC.

The chain combines TRBV7-2 with TRBJ2-1, with D possibly being TRBD2 (6 bases). The ends were cut back, 5 bases at V and 10 bases at J, with 18 bases in the middle. The CDR3 totals 14 residues. CDR1 and CDR2 from the germline V gene are SGHTA and FQGNSA. This chain's CDR3 is CASSLTTSPGEQFF. CDR3 DNA: TGTGCCAGCAGCCTGACGACTAGTCCTGGGGAGCAGTTCTTC.

The CDR3 DNA reads as TGCGCCAGCAGTTCGGACAGGGGAGGCGCCTACGAGCAGTACTTC. Encoded protein: CASSSDRGGAYEQYF. The chain links TRBV4-1 to TRBJ2-7; TRBD1 matches 9 bases. V was clipped by 6 bases and J by 2 bases; unmatched bases: 8. The CDR3 is 15 residues long. Germline CDR1 and CDR2: MGHRA and YSYEKL.

The chain carries TRBV6-5 and TRBJ2-7; D not certain. The CDR3 length is 13 residues. The germline V and J ends were trimmed by 5 bases and 6 bases, with 14 bases remaining between them. From germline, CDR1 is MNHEY and CDR2 SVGAGI. This chain's CDR3 is CASSPRPESEQYF. The CDR3 nucleotides read TGTGCCAGCAGTCCACGACCCGAGAGCGAGCAGTACTTC.

This chain joins TRBV6-1 and TRBJ1-5; TRBD1 agrees at 9 bases. The ends lost 2 bases at V and 6 bases at J; junction bases unmatched: 5. The CDR3 consists of 15 residues. The V gene's germline CDR1 is MNHNS and CDR2 SASEGT. Written as DNA, the CDR3 is TGTGCCAGCAGTGAAAGGGGGACAGGGTTTCAGCCCCAGCATTTT. Protein sequence: CASSERGTGFQPQHF.

This chain links TRBV4-2 with TRBJ1-2; D call uncertain. CDR1 is LGHNA and CDR2 is YNFKEQ in the germline V gene. The germline V and J ends were trimmed by 0 bases and 7 bases, with 9 bases remaining between them. This CDR3 contains 13 residues. CDR3 loop: CASSQDRSGGYTF. Here the CDR3 DNA reads TGTGCCAGCAGCCAAGATAGGAGCGGTGGCTACACCTTC.

The chain is built from TRBV30 and TRBJ2-5; a weak D match, TRBD1 (6 bases). V lost 3 bases and J 0 bases, leaving 8 bases between the germline ends. CDR3 length: 13 amino acids. The germline V gene encodes CDR1 GTSNPN and CDR2 SVGIG (reference sequence). CDR3 sequence: CAWSQGHQETQYF. CDR3 nucleotides: TGTGCCTGGAGCCAGGGGCACCAAGAGACCCAGTACTTC.

The chain links TRBV30 to TRBJ2-1; TRBD2 is a possible D gene (7 bases). This CDR3 is 13 amino acids long. Trimming removed 5 bases from V and 7 bases from J, with 15 bases in between. Germline V gene lookup returns CDR1 GTSNPN and CDR2 SVGIG (reference sequence). The CDR3 coding sequence is TGTGCCTGGGGTGGGGGGGCCAAAAATGAGCAGTTCTTC. It translates to CAWGGGAKNEQFF. The entire variable domain, with the rest obtained from reference TRBV30 and TRBJ2-1, is as follows: SQTIHQWPATLVQPVGSPLSLECTVEGTSNPNLYWYRQAAGRGLQLLFYSVGIGQISSEVPQNLSASRPQDRQFILSSKKLLLSDSGFYLCAWGGGAKNEQFFGPGTRLTVL.

The V call is TRBV15, the J call TRBJ2-1, with a tentative D call TRBD2 (5 bases). The CDR3 spans 15 residues. V shed 0 bases and J shed 0 bases, with 6 bases lying between them. Germline CDR1 LNHNV, CDR2 YYDKDF (reference sequence). The CDR3 nucleotides read TGTGCCACCAGCAGAGAAGGGAGCTCCTACAATGAGCAGTTCTTC. This translates into CATSREGSSYNEQFF.

V and J are TRBV30 and TRBJ2-3; D not certain. This CDR3 contains 13 residues. V lost 1 base and J lost 1, with 6 bases in between. Per germline, CDR1 GTSNPN and CDR2 SVGIG (reference sequence). The CDR3 DNA reads TGTGCCTGGAGTGCTTCACGCACAGATACGCAGTATTTT. Protein sequence: CAWSASRTDTQYF.

The V gene is TRBV28, the J gene TRBJ2-7; tentatively, D is TRBD1 (6 bases). Per the germline V gene, CDR1 is MDHEN and CDR2 is SYDVKM. The CDR3 loop spans 14 amino acids. Deletions cut 6 bases from V and 2 bases from J, with 14 bases between. CDR3 in DNA: TGTGCCAGCAGGCGAGGGGGAGCCGCCTACGAGCAGTACTTC. Translation gives CASRRGGAAYEQYF.

The chain is built from TRBV7-2 and TRBJ1-1, with D perhaps matching TRBD1 (5 bases). This CDR3 is built from 15 residues. V was trimmed by 2 bases and J by 1 base, leaving 11 bases between them. Germline CDR1 and CDR2: SGHTA and FQGNSA. The CDR3 DNA reads as TGTGCCAGCAGCTTATTTGGGGCAGCGAACACTGAAGCTTTCTTT. Amino acids: CASSLFGAANTEAFF.

The sample holds a few counts of this clone. The chain is built from TRBV7-2 and TRBJ1-2; the D is unclear. Germline loops: CDR1 SGHTA, CDR2 FQGNSA. This CDR3 contains 14 residues. The V end lost 0 bases, the J end lost 7 bases, and 12 bases lay between the germline ends. The CDR3 DNA reads as TGTGCCAGCAGCTTAGCGGCAGGTGGAGGTGGCTACACCTTC. This sequence encodes CASSLAAGGGGYTF.

The chain couples TRBV4-1 to TRBJ2-7; D is possibly TRBD1 or TRBD2 (7 bases each). Per germline, CDR1 MGHRA and CDR2 YSYEKL. The V end was cut by 3 bases, the J end by 0 bases, with 18 bases between. This CDR3 spans 17 amino acids. CDR3 DNA sequence: TGCGCCAGCAGCCATCCGACAGGGAGGGCCGGCTCCTACGAGCAGTACTTC. Protein product: CASSHPTGRAGSYEQYF.

To note about this clone: A junction boundary mismatches the germline segment, possibly from a read error. Other DNA sequences within the sample encode an identical CDR3. The CDR3 here is CASSPGNFYGYTF. CDR3 DNA: TGTGCCAGTAGTCCAGGGAATTTCTATGGCTACACCTTT. The V and J genes are TRBV19 and TRBJ1-2, with a weak D call TRBD1 (5 bases). The CDR3 consists of 13 residues. In germline, CDR1 is LNHDA, CDR2 SQIVND (reference sequence).

Regarding this clone: At one end, the junction sequence differs from germline, possibly due to a read error. This sequence joins TRBV2 and TRBJ2-3; TRBD2 matches at 9 bases. Germline lookup yields CDR1 SNHLY and CDR2 FYNNEI. CDR3 length: 14 amino acids. The chain's CDR3 is CASSWRGGLDTQYF. CDR3 nucleotide sequence: TGTGCCAGCTCGTGGCGGGGGGGCTTAGATACGCAATATTTT.

A few counts support this clone. This chain joins TRBV6-5 and TRBJ1-2, with TRBD1 identical over 8 bases. The V and J ends lost 6 bases and 7 bases, in that order; junction bases with no gene match: 4. Germline V gives CDR1 MNHEY, CDR2 SVGAGI. CDR3 length equals 12 residues. CDR3 protein: CASSPDRGGYTF. CDR3 nucleotides: TGTGCCAGCAGCCCAGACAGGGGTGGCTACACCTTC.